This T cell receptor beta chain was recorded in a study of regulatory T cells in long-lasting Graves disease. For the study at large: Graves' patients diagnosed newly had used antithyroid drugs under 3 months.

CDR3 length: 16 residues. CDR1 and CDR2 (germline): SEHNR, FQNEAQ (reference sequence). Indicated time point: newly diagnosed GD, antithyroid drugs for less than 3 months. Preparation of the TCR library used RNA extracted from PBMCs. Concerning this clonotype: Sequence at one end of the junction differs from germline and may be a read error.

Assembly of TCR beta libraries relied on iRepertoire HTBI primers together with Arm-PCR of CDR3 regions. TCRdb re-analysed the multiplex PCR reads in MiXCR, keeping a single row per CDR3 protein. The sample comprises around 500,000 distinct CDR3 sequences, around 12% of which are singletons, and roughly 8.9% rests with the top ten. In addition, the sample was reused for a study of T cells in Graves' hyperthyroidism and ophthalmopathy.

This chain links TRBV7-9 with TRBJ1-6; D remains unclear. Sample: peripheral blood mononuclear cells (PBMCs), taken at new diagnosis, from a patient treated with antithyroid drugs. This TCR was recovered from a woman aged 30 to 39 with Graves disease. As DNA, the CDR3 is TGTGCCAGCAGCGGAAACGCCGCGAGCTATAATTCACCCCTCCACTTC. Encoded protein: CASSGNAASYNSPLHF.